Following are 29 T cell receptor beta chains from one sample sequenced in a study of beta chain features in type 1 diabetes (dated by TCRdb to 2016 to 2019). What the research found in general, with its limitations: A moderate but significant shortening of TCRB CDR3 length was observed in type 1 diabetes patients in all four CD4+ subsets.

Library method: the immunoSEQ multiplex PCR assay. The entire amount of isolated RNA was reverse transcribed using the High Capacity cDNA Reverse Transcription Kit, so the sequenced TCRB transcripts were expressed ones. Sourced from immuneACCESS, this table was stored by TCRdb with only in-frame sequences that have V and J called. A share of the clones is absent; for the studies checked, an unresolved V gene accounts for under half, and the remainder has no known explanation. Recorded for this sample are under 300,000 clones; 20% of them occurred a single time. The ten most abundant clones make up roughly 0.028% of the sample. For these receptors, no antigen is known. The source material was naive CD4+ T cells from blood. The cell subset or site label of this sample denotes: true naive CD4+ T cells. The receptors come from a woman aged 40 to 50 with type 1 diabetes.

This clone was detected only a few times. This chain connects TRBV30 to TRBJ2-2, with D possibly matching TRBD1 (5 bases). This CDR3 contains 16 residues. Germline V gene data show CDR1 as GTSNPN and CDR2 as SVGIG (reference sequence). Trimming took 2 bases from V and 0 from J, leaving 13 bases between them. The chain's CDR3 is CAWSPLGQANTGELFF. CDR3 nucleotide sequence: TGTGCCTGGAGTCCACTCGGACAAGCGAACACCGGGGAGCTGTTTTTT. The full variable domain, rest sourced from reference TRBV30 and TRBJ2-2, is SQTIHQWPATLVQPVGSPLSLECTVEGTSNPNLYWYRQAAGRGLQLLFYSVGIGQISSEVPQNLSASRPQDRQFILSSKKLLLSDSGFYLCAWSPLGQANTGELFFGEGSRLTVL.

This clone has just a few counts. This chain links TRBV5-4 with TRBJ2-1; the D is unclear. Trimming left V 1 base short and J 6 bases short, with 17 bases between. Germline CDR1 SGHNT, CDR2 YYREEE (reference sequence). The CDR3 runs to 16 residues. The CDR3 bases are TGTGCCAGCAGCTTGTACTCTGGAGCTCTTGGCAATGAGCAGTTCTTC. Translated: CASSLYSGALGNEQFF.

The V and J genes are TRBV7-7 and TRBJ2-3, with TRBD1 matching 7 bases. The germline CDR1 and CDR2 sequences are SSHAT and FNYEAQ (reference sequence). This CDR3 is built from 15 residues. Germline trimming cut 5 bases from V and 2 bases from J; bases unmatched to any gene: 7. The CDR3 loop is CASSAGTAYTDTQYF. The CDR3 region has the DNA TGTGCCAGCAGCGCAGGGACAGCATACACAGATACGCAGTATTTT.

Only a few counts were recorded for this clone. The CDR3 is CASSLTTGLETQYF. CDR3 nucleotides: TGTGCCAGCAGCTTAACAACAGGGTTGGAGACCCAGTACTTC. The chain employs TRBV7-9 and TRBJ2-5; the D gene is possibly TRBD1 (6 bases). From germline, CDR1 is SEHNR and CDR2 FQNEAQ (reference sequence). This CDR3 spans 14 amino acids. With 2 bases removed from V and 5 bases from J, the gap between germline ends came to 12 bases.

V gene TRBV28 combines with J gene TRBJ1-6, with 8 bases matching TRBD1. The CDR3 length is 14 residues. Losses at the gene ends were 10 bases for V and 2 bases for J; bases not matched to a gene: 4. CDR1 MDHEN and CDR2 SYDVKM come from the germline V gene. CDR3 nucleotides: TGTGCCATTTCGACAGGGGCCTATAATTCACCCCTCCACTTT. It encodes CAISTGAYNSPLHF.

The rearrangement uses TRBV7-2 and TRBJ2-5, with TRBD2 as a possible D gene (5 bases). Trimming stripped 5 bases from V and 5 bases from J, with 18 bases between. CDR1 is SGHTA, CDR2 FQGNSA, per germline. The CDR3 contains 15 residues. For the CDR3, the DNA is TGTGCCAGCAGCAACGAGAGGGCCAGCGGTGAGACCCAGTACTTC. This encodes CASSNERASGETQYF.

The chain carries TRBV18 and TRBJ2-3; D possibly corresponds to TRBD2 (6 bases). V was pared by 0 bases and J by 7 bases, with 14 bases between. This CDR3 contains 15 residues. Germline loops: CDR1 KGHSH, CDR2 LQKENI. CDR3 loop: CASSPPGGRRNTQYF. The DNA of the CDR3 is TGTGCCAGCTCACCACCGGGGGGACGGCGGAATACGCAGTATTTT. The full variable domain, in which reference TRBV18 and TRBJ2-3 provide the parts outside the CDR3, is NAGVMQNPRHLVRRRGQEARLRCSPMKGHSHVYWYRQLPEEGLKFMVYLQKENIIDESGMPKERFSAEFPKEGPSILRIQQVVRGDSAAYFCASSPPGGRRNTQYFGPGTRLTVL.

This clone was found a few times. The rearrangement links TRBV7-2 to TRBJ2-5; TRBD2 matches at 9 bases. V trimming: 6 bases; J trimming: 4 bases; junction bases outside the gene matches: 12. Germline loops: CDR1 SGHTA, CDR2 FQGNSA. The CDR3 runs 16 residues. CDR3 bases: TGTGCCAGCAGGACCGTTAGCGGGAGAGGGAGAGAGACCCAGTACTTC. The encoded protein is CASRTVSGRGRETQYF.

This chain's CDR3 is CASSPPGHSSYNEQFF. DNA for the CDR3: TGTGCCAGCAGCCCGCCGGGACATAGCTCCTACAATGAGCAGTTCTTC. The chain carries TRBV7-9 and TRBJ2-1; weak D call: TRBD1 (6 bases). The CDR3 runs 16 residues. Trimming left V 5 bases short and J 0 bases short, with 14 bases between. Germline CDR1 SEHNR, CDR2 FQNEAQ (reference sequence).

This clone showed up just a few times. The chain links TRBV5-6 to TRBJ2-3; 9 bases map to TRBD1. The CDR3 consists of 15 residues. V trimming: 2 bases; J trimming: 2 bases; junction bases outside the gene matches: 3. Germline assignment: CDR1 SGHDT and CDR2 YYEEEE. DNA of the CDR3: TGTGCCAGCAGCTTCCGGGACAGGGTCACAGATACGCAGTATTTT. Protein: CASSFRDRVTDTQYF.

The gene calls are TRBV9 and TRBJ2-1; D possibly corresponds to TRBD2 (5 bases). Germline V gives CDR1 SGDLS, CDR2 YYNGEE. The CDR3 covers 14 residues. V was clipped by 4 bases and J by 9 bases, with 17 bases between them. In DNA, the CDR3 is TGTGCCAGCAGCCCCTCAACCCGGGGTGGTGAGCAGTTCTTC. Its translation is CASSPSTRGGEQFF.

This chain links TRBV28 with TRBJ2-3; 8 bases are a match to TRBD2. With V trimmed by 8 bases and J by 5 bases, 15 bases remained unmatched. Germline V gives CDR1 MDHEN, CDR2 SYDVKM. The CDR3 is 16 residues long. This chain's CDR3 is CASPTTGGDFLDTQYF. CDR3 DNA: TGTGCCAGCCCTACCACGGGAGGGGATTTCCTAGATACGCAGTATTTT.

The chain couples TRBV6-6 to TRBJ1-3; D uncertain. V lost 8 bases and J lost 9, with 14 bases in between. The CDR3 contains 12 residues. Germline CDR1 reads MNHNY; CDR2 reads SVGAGI (reference sequence). The CDR3 nucleotides are TGTGCCAGCCTCATACGGGAGAGCACCATATATTTT. Amino acids: CASLIRESTIYF.

This clone was found a few times. The chain uses TRBV29-1 and TRBJ1-2; D remains unclear. CDR3 length: 11 amino acids. The V end was cut by 7 bases, the J end by 1 base, with 7 bases between. CDR1 and CDR2 from the germline V gene are SQVTM and ANQGSEA. The CDR3 here is CSAGFNYGYTF. The CDR3 DNA follows: TGCAGCGCCGGGTTTAACTATGGCTACACCTTC.

This clone turned up a few times. This specimen includes other DNA sequences encoding the same CDR3. This chain links TRBV18 with TRBJ1-5; D not resolved. This CDR3 spans 12 amino acids. V was cut by 2 bases and J by 5 bases, with 4 bases left in between. The germline V gene has CDR1 KGHSH and CDR2 LQKENI. The CDR3, as DNA: TGTGCCAGCTCACCAAGAGATCAGCCCCAGCATTTT. Protein sequence: CASSPRDQPQHF.

As DNA, the CDR3 is TGCAGCGTTGGGGAGTTCGATCAGCCCCAGCATTTT. This gives the protein CSVGEFDQPQHF. The chain uses TRBV29-1 and TRBJ1-5; no clear D. This CDR3 has 12 residues. CDR1 is SQVTM and CDR2 is ANQGSEA in the germline V gene. The V end was cut by 4 bases, the J end by 5 bases, with 9 bases between.

The chain carries TRBV18 and TRBJ2-7, with TRBD1 as a possible D gene (5 bases). From germline, CDR1 is KGHSH and CDR2 LQKENI. The CDR3 loop spans 13 amino acids. Trimming cost V 6 bases and J 2 bases, with 11 bases left between them. The CDR3 protein is CASSPMDTYEQYF. CDR3 sequence (DNA): TGTGCCAGCTCTCCTATGGACACCTACGAGCAGTACTTC.

This clone was observed a handful of times. The chain joins TRBV7-3 to TRBJ2-7, with TRBD1 matching over 7 bases. Germline CDR1 SGHTA, CDR2 FQGTGA. With 8 bases clipped from V and 5 bases from J, the junction kept 15 bases outside the gene matches. The CDR3 sequence is 15 residues long. This CDR3 reads CASSQGQSPPDEQYF. The CDR3 DNA reads as TGTGCCAGCTCGCAGGGACAGTCTCCTCCCGACGAGCAGTACTTC.

This clone was detected a few times. The chain carries TRBV5-1 and TRBJ2-1; D might be TRBD2 (6 bases). The CDR3 has 13 amino acids. V shed 0 bases and J shed 16 bases, with 17 bases lying between them. Looked up from germline, CDR1 is SGHRS and CDR2 is YFSETQ. The CDR3 here is CASSLDGTPASFF. The CDR3 bases are TGCGCCAGCAGCTTGGACGGGACTCCCGCGAGCTTCTTC.

The chain carries TRBV19 and TRBJ2-3, with D perhaps matching TRBD1 (6 bases). V lost 6 bases, J lost 9 bases, and 22 bases lay in between. Germline-derived CDR1 and CDR2 are LNHDA and SQIVND (reference sequence). This CDR3 has 15 amino acids. The CDR3 reads CASSEFPGDGSTQYF. The DNA for the CDR3 is TGTGCCAGTAGCGAATTTCCAGGGGACGGGTCGACGCAGTATTTT.

In its sample, this clone was seen a few times. This chain joins TRBV15 and TRBJ2-3, with a tentative D call TRBD1 (6 bases). The germline V gene has CDR1 LNHNV and CDR2 YYDKDF (reference sequence). The CDR3 is 15 residues long. V gave up 0 bases and J gave up 4 bases, with 11 bases separating them. DNA of the CDR3: TGTGCCACCAGCAGAGATGAAGGGGGTGCAGATACGCAGTATTTT. It specifies CATSRDEGGADTQYF.

This chain uses TRBV4-3 with TRBJ1-2; D is ambiguous. CDR1 is LGHNA, CDR2 YSLEER, per germline. Trimming stripped 0 bases from V and 6 bases from J, with 14 bases between. The CDR3 is 15 residues long. This chain's CDR3 is CASSQERAWTDGYTF. The DNA for the CDR3 is TGCGCCAGCAGCCAAGAGAGGGCCTGGACGGATGGCTACACCTTC.

This chain uses TRBV7-3 with TRBJ2-3, with 14 bases fitting TRBD2. Germline CDR1 reads SGHTA; CDR2 reads FQGTGA. V was pared by 5 bases and J by 5 bases, with 3 bases of the junction left unmatched. This CDR3 is built from 15 residues. The CDR3 region has the DNA TGTGCCAGCAGCCCGGGGACTAGCGGGGGAGATACGCAGTATTTT. Protein: CASSPGTSGGDTQYF.

This sequence joins TRBV4-1 and TRBJ1-6; D ambiguous. CDR3 length: 16 amino acids. V was shortened by 1 base and J by 10 bases, with 17 bases between the two germline ends. Germline V gives CDR1 MGHRA, CDR2 YSYEKL. The CDR3 sequence is CASSQGNSGGWSPLHF. The CDR3 DNA sequence: TGCGCCAGCAGCCAAGGAAACTCAGGAGGATGGTCACCCCTCCACTTT.

The rearrangement joins TRBV4-1 to TRBJ1-1, with 10 positions matching TRBD1. V dropped 0 bases and J dropped 1; count of bases not matched to a gene: 8. Germline V lookup: CDR1 MGHRA, CDR2 YSYEKL. This CDR3 region has 18 residues. CDR3 in DNA: TGCGCCAGCAGCCAAGATCGGTATTGGACAGGGGGGAACACTGAAGCTTTCTTT. Translation: CASSQDRYWTGGNTEAFF.

The CDR3 protein is CASSETSGRRDEQFF. The CDR3, as DNA: TGTGCCAGCAGTGAGACTAGCGGGAGGAGGGATGAGCAGTTCTTC. V gene TRBV25-1 combines with J gene TRBJ2-1, with 13 bases matching TRBD2. The CDR3 consists of 15 residues. Looked up from germline, CDR1 is MGHDK and CDR2 is SYGVNS. Unmatched junction bases numbered 4, after V lost 3 bases and J lost 8 bases.

In its sample, this clone was seen a few times. The V and J genes are TRBV30 and TRBJ2-5; 9 nucleotides match TRBD2. The DNA end favors TRBJ2-7, so the J call may be wrong. Germline V gene lookup returns CDR1 GTSNPN and CDR2 SVGIG (reference sequence). CDR3 length: 13 residues. DNA of the CDR3: TGTGCCTGGAGTAGGACTAGCGTCTACGAGCAGTACTTC. It yields the protein CAWSRTSVYEQYF.

This clone occurred a few times. J is TRBJ1-5 and V is TRBV4-3; tentatively, D is TRBD1 (5 bases). Trimming pared 4 bases from V and 2 bases from J, leaving 9 bases between. This CDR3 has 14 amino acids. Looked up from germline, CDR1 is LGHNA and CDR2 is YSLEER. CDR3 loop: CASSPGGGNQPQHF. CDR3 coding DNA: TGCGCCAGCAGCCCAGGAGGGGGCAATCAGCCCCAGCATTTT.

V is TRBV7-8 and J is TRBJ1-1, with TRBD1 as a possible D gene (5 bases). This CDR3 is built from 17 residues. Trimming pared 5 bases from V and 0 bases from J, leaving 19 bases between. CDR1 and CDR2 (germline): SGHVS, FQNEAQ. DNA for the CDR3: TGTGCCAGCAGCCCCTTTGGACCGCGGGGCATGAACACTGAAGCTTTCTTT. Amino acid sequence: CASSPFGPRGMNTEAFF.